The source of this T cell receptor (beta chain) is a study of T-cell memory formation after mild COVID-19. The overall study: Most TCR clusters belonged to a single donor. General study points: Contracting clones from day 15 to 85 had balanced CD4/CD8; later expanders favoured CD4+.

V was trimmed by 3 bases and J by 6 bases, leaving 14 bases between them. The CDR3 is 14 residues long. Germline V gene sequence: CDR1 SGHDN, CDR2 FVKESK. This clonotype showed up just a few times. Its target is not known. A single record per CDR3 protein comes from TCRdb applying MiXCR to the 5' RACE reads. Of about 430,000 distinct CDR3 sequences listed, approximately 24% were seen once; the top ten hold 8.5% to 9%. The chain combines TRBV14 with TRBJ1-1; D is undetermined. This TCR derives from an adult woman who had mild COVID-19 (a few samples of this study predate the infection). Cell type and time point are not known. Sequenced input: PBMCs or a T cell subset sorted from them (not recorded which). CDR3 sequence (DNA): TGTGCCAGCAGCCACTTACCAGGTAACGCTGAAGCTTTCTTT. Its protein is CASSHLPGNAEAFF.